Below, one TCR beta chain is given with its context. This sample is drawn from a study of blood T cell repertoires in COVID-19. Study summary: Sites in the United States, Italy and Spain provided acute and convalescent COVID-19 samples.

Data came from immunoSEQ multiplex PCR; TCRdb stores just in-frame clones and leaves some out. Among about 340,000 clones, around four fifths were seen once, and the ten largest hold 3%. Trimming stripped 1 base from V and 1 base from J, with 8 bases between. In germline, CDR1 is MNHEY, CDR2 SVGAGI. The CDR3 contains 14 residues. Material: peripheral blood. The source is a man between 25 and 39 years old with active or convalescent COVID-19. V gene TRBV6-5 combines with J gene TRBJ2-7, with a weak D call TRBD1 (5 bases). In DNA form, the CDR3 reads TGTGCCAGCAGTTACTTGACAGAGTCCTACGAGCAGTACTTC. Residues: CASSYLTESYEQYF.